The source of this T cell receptor (beta chain) is a study of post-analysis software for immune sequencing data. With respect to this clonotype: Its specificity is unknown.

Trimming cost V 1 base and J 8 bases; bases outside gene matches: 8. Per the germline V gene, CDR1 is LGHNT and CDR2 is FRNRAP. The CDR3 covers 15 residues. Libraries were made from TCR beta cDNA, and they carried unique molecular identifiers. Input populations of roughly 0.95 to 10 million T cells gave rise to around 500,000 cDNA molecules. TCRdb fed the PCR reads into MiXCR, producing one record per CDR3 protein. The sample consists of roughly 700,000 distinct CDR3 sequences, just under 30% of them appearing once. Overall study results and limits: There was significantly lower normalized Chao1 diversity in multiple sclerosis patients than in controls. Controls had lower frequencies than patients of 4 or 5 TRBV segments, which included TRBV5-6, TRBV5-1 and TRBV20-1. Pronounced co-clustering by F measure was evident among identically batched samples.

Sequencing was performed on blood. J is TRBJ2-1 and V is TRBV12-5; 7 nucleotides line up with TRBD1. The receptor was isolated from a girl aged 5-17 years with multiple sclerosis. The CDR3: CASGLGLGTADEQFF. The CDR3 DNA reads TGTGCTAGTGGTTTGGGGTTGGGGACAGCCGATGAGCAGTTCTTC.